The present T cell receptor beta chain was sequenced within a study of T cell responses to AZD1222 COVID-19 vaccine. Study findings and constraints: In a largely white British group with more females than males, clonal diversity was possibly underestimated. Only a handful of AZD1222 recipients, several in all, had baseline seropositivity.

The CDR3 length is 13 residues. V was cut by 0 bases and J by 5 bases, with 5 bases left in between. Germline CDR1 and CDR2: LNHDA and SQIVND (reference sequence). Measured with immunoSEQ multiplex PCR; TCRdb has only the in-frame clones, and not every one. The sample records fewer than 150,000 clones, roughly 91% being singletons. Comment on this clone: Its antigen is currently unknown.

This chain joins TRBV19 and TRBJ2-1; D uncertain. The receptor's source is an adult in good health. Sequenced material: peripheral blood, taken on day 0 of AZD1222 vaccination. The CDR3 region is CASSIDQNNEQFF. In DNA form, the CDR3 reads TGTGCCAGTAGTATAGATCAAAACAATGAGCAGTTCTTC.